This TCR beta chain was retrieved from a study of T cells after yellow fever vaccination. Study-level information: Low-cell-number fractions underwent preparation using SMART-Seq v4 Ultra Low Input. General study findings and limits: Compared with primary, the secondary response was weaker and peaked at day 5, not 15. Few clonotypes appeared in both CD4 and CD8 compartments.

The 5'RACE template-switching step produced TCR cDNA and added a universal primer site and UMIs. TCRdb recomputed calls from the 5' RACE reads with MiXCR, one row per CDR3 protein. The table records 500,000 to 650,000 distinct CDR3 sequences, around an eighth of them present only once. This clonotype has only a few counts. Antigen: not known. The sample consisted of PBMCs, taken on the day of the yellow fever booster vaccination. The clonotype comes from a man younger than 45 who received the YFV17D yellow fever vaccine.

The DNA of the CDR3 is TGTGCCAGCAGACAAACAATCAGGGACCCCGGGGAGCTGTTTTTT. It is translated as CASRQTIRDPGELFF. The J gene is TRBJ2-2, the V gene TRBV6-2 or TRBV6-3, with D perhaps TRBD1 or TRBD2 (5 bases each). The CDR3 is 15 amino acids. CDR1 MNHEY and CDR2 SVGEGT come from the germline V gene. Trimming shortened V by 6 bases and J by 6 bases, and 17 bases separated the two germline ends.